The clone carrying this T cell receptor (beta chain) was seen many times. This entry comes from a study of Graves' ophthalmopathy and Graves' hyperthyroidism. V was cut by 4 bases and J by 2 bases, with 9 bases left in between. CDR1 is SQVTM, CDR2 ANQGSEA, per germline. The CDR3 extends over 14 amino acids. RNA transcripts were the template, and TCR beta CDR3 regions were amplified from them. Following a first-round RT-PCR that used HTBI primers, a second-round multiplex PCR was carried out. TCRdb analysed the multiplex PCR reads with MiXCR anew, one entry per CDR3 protein. The sample includes about 700,000 distinct CDR3 sequences, roughly 40% of them seen just once.

The sequence came from an adult man with Graves' ophthalmopathy. The rearrangement links TRBV29-1 to TRBJ2-6; D tentatively fits TRBD1 or TRBD2 (5 bases each). Material for sequencing was peripheral blood. CDR3 nucleotide sequence: TGCAGCGTTGGGGGGTCTGCTGGGGCCAACGTCCTGACTTTC. It yields the protein CSVGGSAGANVLTF.